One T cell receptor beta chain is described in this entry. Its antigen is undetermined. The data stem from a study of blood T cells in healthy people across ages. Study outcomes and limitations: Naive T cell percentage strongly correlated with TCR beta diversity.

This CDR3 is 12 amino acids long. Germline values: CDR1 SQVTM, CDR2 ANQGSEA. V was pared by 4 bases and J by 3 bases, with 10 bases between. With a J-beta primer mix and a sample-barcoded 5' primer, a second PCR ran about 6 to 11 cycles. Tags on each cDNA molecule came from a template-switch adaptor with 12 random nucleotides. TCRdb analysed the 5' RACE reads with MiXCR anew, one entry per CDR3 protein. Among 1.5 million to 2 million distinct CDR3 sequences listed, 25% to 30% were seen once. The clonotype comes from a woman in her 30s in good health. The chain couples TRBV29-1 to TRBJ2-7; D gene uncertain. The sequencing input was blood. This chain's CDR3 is CSVVISGYEQYF. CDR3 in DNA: TGCAGCGTTGTAATATCGGGCTACGAGCAGTACTTC.